This T cell receptor (beta chain) was captured in a study of shared clonotypes between healthy human individuals. Regarding the study as a whole: Generally, naive subsets (rather than memory subsets) showed larger estimated richness. Sharing across a few donors was seen in 4% to 6.5% of naive CD4 clonotypes.

It was across several immunoSEQ plates that each subset's genomic DNA was evenly split. Clones were read by immunoSEQ multiplex PCR, and TCRdb kept only the in-frame ones, dropping some. Of hundreds of thousands of clones listed, about 96% are singletons. A note on this clone: What it binds is unknown.

From CD4+ cells came CD45RA+ naive and CD45RA-negative memory subsets. The sample consisted of naive CD4+ T cells sorted from blood. Subset described: CD45RA+ positively selected. The sequence was obtained from a woman aged 25 to 39 in good health.

The CDR3: CASSLELAGNEQFF. As DNA, the CDR3 is TGTGCCAGCAGCTTAGAACTAGCGGGGAATGAGCAGTTCTTC. The chain carries TRBV7-9 and TRBJ2-1; 10 nucleotides align to TRBD2. After removal of 1 base from V and 7 bases from J, the junction contained 1 base not matched to a gene. The CDR3 extends over 14 amino acids. Looked up from germline, CDR1 is SEHNR and CDR2 is FQNEAQ (reference sequence).